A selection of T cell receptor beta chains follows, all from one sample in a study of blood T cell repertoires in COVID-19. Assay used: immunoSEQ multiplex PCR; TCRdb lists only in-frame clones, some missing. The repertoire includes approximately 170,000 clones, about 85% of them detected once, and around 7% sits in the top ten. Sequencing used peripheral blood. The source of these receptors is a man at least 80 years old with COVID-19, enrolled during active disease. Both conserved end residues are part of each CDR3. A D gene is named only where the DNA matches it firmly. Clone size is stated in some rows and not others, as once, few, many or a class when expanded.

CDR3aa: CASSARTGKTGELFF
CDR3nt: TGTGCCAGCAGCGCTCGGACAGGGAAGACCGGGGAGCTGTTTTTT
abundance: NA
d_gene: TRBD1
j_gene: TRBJ2-2
v_gene: TRBV9

CDR3aa: CASSLGTGVETQYF
CDR3nt: TGTGCCAGCAGCTTAGGGACAGGGGTAGAGACCCAGTACTTC
abundance: NA
d_gene: TRBD1
j_gene: TRBJ2-5
v_gene: TRBV7-9

CDR3aa: CASSRGQGIGYGYTF
CDR3nt: TGTGCCAGCAGTAGGGGACAGGGCATCGGCTATGGCTACACCTTC
abundance: NA
d_gene: TRBD1
j_gene: TRBJ1-2
v_gene: TRBV2

CDR3aa: CASSPGYNEQFF
CDR3nt: TGTGCCAGTAGCCCGGGATACAATGAGCAGTTCTTC
abundance: NA
d_gene: NA
j_gene: TRBJ2-1
v_gene: TRBV19

CDR3aa: CASSADRGATEAFF
CDR3nt: TGTGCCAGCAGCGCGGACAGGGGGGCCACTGAAGCTTTCTTT
abundance: NA
d_gene: TRBD1
j_gene: TRBJ1-1
v_gene: TRBV7-2

CDR3aa: CASSQDALAGVTYNEQFF
CDR3nt: TGCGCCAGCAGCCAAGACGCCCTAGCGGGGGTTACCTACAATGAGCAGTTCTTC
abundance: NA
d_gene: TRBD2
j_gene: TRBJ2-1
v_gene: TRBV4-3

CDR3aa: CASSSNGLAGVDTQYF
CDR3nt: TGCGCCAGCAGCTCTAATGGGCTAGCGGGGGTAGATACGCAGTATTTT
abundance: NA
d_gene: TRBD2
j_gene: TRBJ2-3
v_gene: TRBV5-1

CDR3aa: CASSLAGSGTGRNTEAFF
CDR3nt: TGTGCCAGCAGCTTGGCCGGATCAGGAACAGGGAGGAACACTGAAGCTTTCTTT
abundance: few
d_gene: NA
j_gene: TRBJ1-1
v_gene: TRBV5-5

CDR3aa: CASSLTPNTEAFF
CDR3nt: TGCGCCAGCAGCTTGACACCGAACACTGAAGCTTTCTTT
abundance: NA
d_gene: NA
j_gene: TRBJ1-1
v_gene: TRBV5-1

CDR3aa: CASSLTFGTTVSGNTIYF
CDR3nt: TGTGCCAGCAGCTTAACCTTCGGGACAACCGTCTCTGGAAACACCATATATTTT
abundance: NA
d_gene: NA
j_gene: TRBJ1-3
v_gene: TRBV7-8